The source of this TCR beta chain is a study of cytomegalovirus exposure and HLA in healthy donors. Generated by immunoSEQ multiplex PCR, the TCRdb table keeps only in-frame clones and is missing some. There are under 250,000 clones in the sample; approximately 90% occur only once, and less than 3% lies in the top ten. V shed 5 bases and J shed 2 bases, with 9 bases lying between them. CDR3 size: 13 residues. Germline-derived CDR1 and CDR2 are KGHSH and LQKENI. Sequencing was carried out using PBMCs. The rearrangement uses TRBV18 and TRBJ1-2, with a weak D call TRBD1 (5 bases). This TCR derives from a man aged 18 to 30 in good health and CMV-seronegative. The CDR3 is CASSSDSNYGYTF. The CDR3 coding sequence is TGTGCCAGCTCATCAGACAGCAACTATGGCTACACCTTC.